These 28 T cell receptor beta chains share one sample of origin, sequenced in a study of blood T cell repertoires in COVID-19. TCRdb's table, derived via immunoSEQ multiplex PCR, lists solely in-frame clones and lacks some. This table has 250,000 to 300,000 clones, 88% appearing once. Sequencing was performed on PBMCs or T cells enriched from blood (not recorded which). The receptors originated from a woman aged 55-69 years in a cohort exposed to, infected with or recovered from COVID-19 (not recorded which).

The rearrangement uses TRBV19 and TRBJ2-6; D gene unclear. Deletions cut 4 bases from V and 0 bases from J, with 7 bases between. Germline V gives CDR1 LNHDA, CDR2 SQIVND (reference sequence). This CDR3 has 15 residues. This CDR3 is CASSTPGSGANVLTF. CDR3 nucleotides: TGTGCCAGTAGTACCCCCGGCTCTGGGGCCAACGTCCTGACTTTC.

CDR3 loop: CASSLRMKQGISYNEQFF. DNA for the CDR3: TGTGCCAGCAGCTTGAGGATGAAACAGGGGATTTCCTACAATGAGCAGTTCTTC. This chain uses TRBV7-9 with TRBJ2-1; TRBD1 matches at 7 bases. V lost 3 bases, J lost 1 base, and 12 bases stayed unmatched. Germline-derived CDR1 and CDR2 are SEHNR and FQNEAQ (reference sequence). The CDR3 extends over 18 amino acids.

The rearrangement links TRBV6-5 to TRBJ1-3; weak D call: TRBD1 (6 bases). Trimming stripped 0 bases from V and 7 bases from J, with 13 bases between. This CDR3 contains 15 residues. The germline V gene encodes CDR1 MNHEY and CDR2 SVGAGI. CDR3 bases: TGTGCCAGCAGTTACTCGGGGTCTAGGGGGAACACCATATATTTT. This codes for CASSYSGSRGNTIYF.

The chain couples TRBV28 to TRBJ1-4; 9 bases match TRBD1. Germline lookup yields CDR1 MDHEN and CDR2 SYDVKM. Germline trimming cut 3 bases from V and 8 bases from J; bases unmatched to any gene: 7. CDR3 length equals 15 residues. The CDR3 bases are TGTGCCAGCAGTTTTGGGGGGACAGGGAACGAAAAACTGTTTTTT. It specifies CASSFGGTGNEKLFF.

The chain uses TRBV7-3 and TRBJ2-5, with 9 bases aligning to TRBD2. Germline CDR1 reads SGHTA; CDR2 reads FQGTGA. CDR3 size: 16 residues. The V gene end was trimmed by 4 bases and the J gene end by 4 bases; junction bases not matched to a gene: 10. The CDR3 spells CASSSASVLAGETQYF. CDR3 coding DNA: TGTGCCAGCAGCTCAGCCAGCGTACTAGCGGGAGAGACCCAGTACTTC.

V gene TRBV4-1 combines with J gene TRBJ2-5, with 8 positions matching TRBD2. Looked up from germline, CDR1 is MGHRA and CDR2 is YSYEKL. The CDR3 extends over 18 amino acids. The V and J ends lost 4 bases and 1 base, in that order; junction bases with no gene match: 14. CDR3 loop: CASSPRGTSGAAQETQYF. The CDR3 coding sequence is TGCGCCAGCAGCCCAAGGGGTACTAGCGGAGCCGCCCAAGAGACCCAGTACTTC.

V is TRBV6-5 and J is TRBJ2-7; D uncertain. The CDR3 sequence is 12 residues long. Trimming left V 4 bases short and J 4 bases short, with 8 bases between. Germline V gene lookup returns CDR1 MNHEY and CDR2 SVGAGI. In DNA, the CDR3 is TGTGCCAGCAGTTTCCCAGGTTACGAGCAGTACTTC. Protein product: CASSFPGYEQYF.

The J gene is TRBJ2-7, the V gene TRBV30, with no clear D. The CDR3 extends over 11 amino acids. Germline V gives CDR1 GTSNPN, CDR2 SVGIG (reference sequence). Trimming removed 4 bases from V and 5 bases from J, with 9 bases in between. DNA for the CDR3: TGTGCCTGGACCGGTCGCAACGAGCAGTACTTC. This gives the protein CAWTGRNEQYF.

This clone was observed a few times. The genes are TRBV2 and TRBJ1-1, with 7 bases aligning to TRBD1. The CDR3 runs to 14 residues. From germline, CDR1 is SNHLY and CDR2 FYNNEI. V shed 4 bases and J 2 bases; nucleotides not matched to a gene: 4. CDR3 residues: CASSGDSTNTEAFF. CDR3 DNA: TGTGCCAGCAGTGGGGACAGTACTAACACTGAAGCTTTCTTT.

V and J are TRBV4-2 and TRBJ2-2; 11 bases are shared with TRBD2. J was trimmed by 7 bases and V by 1 base; bases with no gene match: 5. This CDR3 contains 16 residues. Germline-derived CDR1 and CDR2 are LGHNA and YNFKEQ. The CDR3 is CASSQATSGKGGELFF. In DNA, the CDR3 is TGTGCCAGCAGCCAAGCGACTAGCGGGAAAGGCGGGGAGCTGTTTTTT.

By share, this clone counts as medium-sized. The V call is TRBV25-1, the J call TRBJ2-3, with 12 bases lining up with TRBD2. Germline V gene data show CDR1 as MGHDK and CDR2 as SYGVNS. The CDR3 contains 15 residues. V lost 8 bases, J lost 5 bases, and 8 bases stayed unmatched. The CDR3 reads CASRTSGEREDTQYF. In DNA form, the CDR3 reads TGTGCCAGCCGGACTAGCGGGGAGAGGGAAGATACGCAGTATTTT.

The chain combines TRBV19 with TRBJ2-3, with D possibly being TRBD2 (7 bases). The CDR3 contains 17 residues. Germline V lookup: CDR1 LNHDA, CDR2 SQIVND (reference sequence). Trimming removed 4 bases at V and 2 bases at J, with 19 bases between. The CDR3 sequence: CASSTQRDMRNTDTQYF. Here the CDR3 DNA reads TGTGCCAGTAGTACGCAGCGGGACATGCGGAACACAGATACGCAGTATTTT.

The chain links TRBV5-1 to TRBJ2-7; D unresolved. In germline, CDR1 is SGHRS, CDR2 YFSETQ. V lost 2 bases and J lost 5, with 8 bases in between. The CDR3 is 12 residues long. The CDR3 is CASSFTRNEQYF. CDR3 in DNA: TGCGCCAGCAGCTTCACGAGGAACGAGCAGTACTTC.

The chain uses TRBV28 and TRBJ2-7; tentatively, D is TRBD2 (5 bases). Between the trimmed V and J ends, which lost 1 base and 5 bases, there was a span of 6 bases. The CDR3 totals 12 residues. Looked up from germline, CDR1 is MDHEN and CDR2 is SYDVKM. For the CDR3, the DNA is TGTGCCAGCAGTTTATCAGCGGACGAGCAGTACTTC. This translates into CASSLSADEQYF.

This chain uses TRBV28 with TRBJ1-1; 11 bases align to TRBD1. The germline CDR1 and CDR2 sequences are MDHEN and SYDVKM. The V segment lost 5 bases and the J segment 6 bases; nucleotides outside the gene matches: 5. The CDR3 contains 14 residues. CDR3 DNA: TGTGCCAGCAGTACTCGGACAGGGGGCCCTGAAGCTTTCTTT. Translation gives CASSTRTGGPEAFF.

The rearrangement joins TRBV12-3 or TRBV12-4 to TRBJ1-1; D is unclear. V gave up 7 bases and J gave up 2 bases, with 8 bases separating them. The CDR3 is 12 residues long. CDR3 sequence reads: CASTVRNTEAFF. As DNA, the CDR3 is TGTGCCAGCACAGTTCGAAACACTGAAGCTTTCTTT.

The chain couples TRBV7-9 to TRBJ1-2; D unresolved. The CDR3 is made up of 14 amino acids. Per germline, CDR1 SEHNR and CDR2 FQNEAQ (reference sequence). V shed 3 bases and J shed 8 bases, with 16 bases lying between them. The CDR3 coding sequence is TGTGCCAGCAGCTTGTTCGAACAGATTGACGGCTACACCTTC. This encodes CASSLFEQIDGYTF.

This clone showed up just once. The chain recombines TRBV14 with TRBJ2-7; TRBD1 matches at 10 bases. Germline V gene sequence: CDR1 SGHDN, CDR2 FVKESK. This CDR3 spans 15 amino acids. The V and J ends lost 6 bases and 3 bases, in that order; junction bases with no gene match: 8. The CDR3 is CASRRTGGQYYEQYF. The CDR3 nucleotides are TGTGCCAGCAGAAGGACAGGGGGGCAGTACTACGAGCAGTACTTC.

CDR3 nucleotide sequence: TGTGCCAGCAGCGTAAGTCCGACAGCCTACAATGAGCAGTTCTTC. Translating it yields CASSVSPTAYNEQFF. This chain links TRBV9 with TRBJ2-1, with D possibly matching TRBD1 (5 bases). Germline values: CDR1 SGDLS, CDR2 YYNGEE. The CDR3 has 15 residues. Between the trimmed V and J ends, which lost 1 base and 2 bases, there was a span of 10 bases.

The rearrangement joins TRBV24-1 to TRBJ2-5, with 16 nucleotides matching TRBD2. With V trimmed by 4 bases and J by 4 bases, 11 bases remained unmatched. This CDR3 region has 19 residues. From germline, CDR1 is KGHDR and CDR2 SFDVKD. CDR3 sequence: CATSDPGTSGRVRGETQYF. In DNA, the CDR3 is TGTGCCACCAGTGACCCCGGGACTAGCGGGAGGGTTAGGGGAGAGACCCAGTACTTC.

The rearrangement joins TRBV27 to TRBJ1-6, with TRBD1 matching 10 bases. Trimming at V came to 1 base and at J to 9 bases, leaving 6 bases not matched to a gene. The V gene's germline CDR1 is MNHEY and CDR2 SMNVEV (reference sequence). The CDR3 covers 16 residues. In DNA, the CDR3 is TGTGCCAGCAGTTTATGGGTGACAGGGGGCGGTTCACCCCTCCACTTT. Protein sequence: CASSLWVTGGGSPLHF.

The V gene is TRBV10-3, the J gene TRBJ2-2, with 7 bases fitting TRBD2. The V gene end was trimmed by 11 bases and the J gene end by 7 bases; junction bases not matched to a gene: 10. The CDR3 contains 13 residues. In germline, CDR1 is ENHRY, CDR2 SYGVKD. The DNA of the CDR3 is TGTGCCGTGGGGAGGGCCTTAGGCGGGGAGCTGTTTTTT. This gives the protein CAVGRALGGELFF.

The chain employs TRBV27 and TRBJ1-5, with 10 bases aligning to TRBD1. Trimming removed 5 bases from V and 6 bases from J; junction bases left unmatched: 10. This CDR3 has 16 residues. Germline CDR1 is MNHEY and CDR2 is SMNVEV (reference sequence). The CDR3 sequence is CASSPIGTGESQPQHF. The CDR3 nucleotides are TGTGCCAGCAGTCCAATCGGGACAGGGGAGAGTCAGCCCCAGCATTTT.

This clone was seen a few times. The chain recombines TRBV28 with TRBJ1-2; 10 bases are a match to TRBD1. CDR3 length equals 14 residues. The germline CDR1 and CDR2 sequences are MDHEN and SYDVKM. V was clipped by 5 bases and J by 3 bases; unmatched bases: 3. The CDR3 DNA follows: TGTGCCAGCAGTGGGGACAGGGGTTACTATGGCTACACCTTC. It codes for CASSGDRGYYGYTF.

J is TRBJ2-7 and V is TRBV21-1; the table's D call, TRBD2, has no DNA check behind it. TRBV21-1 is deemed a pseudogene. The CDR3 sequence is 19 residues long. The CDR3 protein is CASSKHNRPSGRDNHEQYF. CDR3 coding DNA: TGTGCCAGCAGCAAACATAACCGACCTAGCGGGAGGGATAATCACGAGCAGTACTTC.

The rearrangement joins TRBV19 to TRBJ2-1, with D possibly being TRBD1 (5 bases). V was shortened by 6 bases and J by 0 bases, with 15 bases between the two germline ends. The CDR3 runs to 16 residues. Per germline, CDR1 LNHDA and CDR2 SQIVND (reference sequence). The CDR3, as DNA: TGTGCCAGTAGGCCCTATTTAGGGGACTCCTACAATGAGCAGTTCTTC. Translating gives CASRPYLGDSYNEQFF.

The rearrangement links TRBV2 to TRBJ1-3; D is unresolved. The CDR3 loop spans 15 amino acids. Trimming took 3 bases from V and 0 from J, leaving 9 bases between them. In germline, CDR1 is SNHLY, CDR2 FYNNEI. CDR3: CASSEYSPSGNTIYF. CDR3 nucleotides: TGTGCCAGCAGTGAGTACAGCCCCTCTGGAAACACCATATATTTT.

The rearrangement links TRBV6-5 to TRBJ2-1; 12 bases fit TRBD2. The length of the CDR3 is 14 residues. Germline V gives CDR1 MNHEY, CDR2 SVGAGI. V shed 6 bases and J 8 bases; nucleotides not matched to a gene: 5. CDR3 residues: CASRRLAGAHEQFF. The CDR3 coding sequence is TGTGCCAGCAGAAGACTAGCGGGAGCACATGAGCAGTTCTTC.